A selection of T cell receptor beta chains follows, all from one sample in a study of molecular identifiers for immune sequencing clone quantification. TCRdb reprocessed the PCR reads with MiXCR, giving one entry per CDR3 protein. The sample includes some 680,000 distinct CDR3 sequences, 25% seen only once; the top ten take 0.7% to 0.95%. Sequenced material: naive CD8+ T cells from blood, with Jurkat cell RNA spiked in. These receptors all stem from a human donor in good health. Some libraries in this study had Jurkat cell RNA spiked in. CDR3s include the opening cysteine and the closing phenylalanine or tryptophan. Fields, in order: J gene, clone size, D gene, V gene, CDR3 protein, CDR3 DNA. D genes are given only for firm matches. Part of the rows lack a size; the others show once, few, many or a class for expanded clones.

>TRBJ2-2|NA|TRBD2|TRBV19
CASRGTSANTGELFF
TGTGCCAGTAGGGGGACTAGCGCCAACACCGGGGAGCTGTTTTTT
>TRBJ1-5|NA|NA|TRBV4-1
CASSQDSGAHQPQHF
TGCGCCAGCAGCCAAGACTCGGGGGCTCATCAGCCCCAGCATTTT
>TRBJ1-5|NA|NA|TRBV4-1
CASSQSLNRPQHF
TGCGCCAGCAGCCAAAGTCTCAATCGGCCCCAGCATTTT
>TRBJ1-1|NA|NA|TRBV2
CASTPALGDVRNTEAFF
TGTGCCAGCACTCCCGCGCTGGGGGACGTTAGGAACACTGAAGCTTTCTTT
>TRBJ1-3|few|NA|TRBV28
CASSPATESSGNTIYF
TGTGCCAGCAGCCCGGCGACCGAGAGCTCTGGAAACACCATATATTTT
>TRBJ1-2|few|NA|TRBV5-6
CASSGGQVLAFGYTF
TGTGCCAGCAGCGGGGGTCAGGTCTTAGCTTTTGGCTACACCTTC
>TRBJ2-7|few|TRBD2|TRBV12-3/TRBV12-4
CASSFGGSTEQYF
TGTGCCAGCAGTTTTGGCGGGAGCACCGAGCAGTACTTC
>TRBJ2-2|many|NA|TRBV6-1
CASSESPQVIWYTGELFF
TGTGCCAGCAGTGAAAGCCCACAGGTTATTTGGTACACCGGGGAGCTGTTTTTT
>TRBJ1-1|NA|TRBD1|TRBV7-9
CASSWGQPEAFF
TGTGCCAGCAGCTGGGGACAGCCGGAAGCTTTCTTT
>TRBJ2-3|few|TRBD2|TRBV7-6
CASSSTSGGFSTDTQYF
TGTGCCAGCAGCTCCACTAGCGGGGGGTTTAGCACAGATACGCAGTATTTT